This T cell receptor beta chain was found in a study of cytomegalovirus exposure and HLA in healthy donors. V shed 5 bases and J 2 bases; nucleotides not matched to a gene: 8. The CDR3 consists of 15 residues. Per germline, CDR1 SGHTA and CDR2 FQGNSA. 60 Vbeta and 13 Jbeta primers were used in PCR. Clones were read by immunoSEQ multiplex PCR, and TCRdb kept only the in-frame ones, dropping some. The profile shows approximately 88,000 clones, roughly 73% of them singletons. Sequencing was carried out using PBMCs. The TCR originated in a man aged 50 or older in good health and CMV-seropositive. The chain combines TRBV7-2 with TRBJ1-2; 7 bases are a match to TRBD1. CDR3 in DNA: TGTGCCAGCAGCCCCTACAGGGGTACCAACTATGGCTACACCTTC. Translated, it gives CASSPYRGTNYGYTF.